This T cell receptor (beta chain) is from a study of blood T cell repertoires in COVID-19 (dated by TCRdb to the early 2020s). Study-wide context: Collaborator samples came from the United States, Italy and Spain and covered acute and convalescent phases of COVID-19. The prospective study material was composed of cDNA or gDNA derived from T cells, B-cell-depleted T cells, or PBMCs. The dataset comprised deeply sampled blood TCRbeta repertoires from subjects exposed to, actively infected with, or recovered from COVID-19. A freely available public database, intended as a resource for researchers studying the immune response to SARS-CoV-2, is where the repertoires were released. The samples were drawn from the first 160 participants of the ongoing ImmuneRACE study and from 950 to 1,500 subjects provided by 6 global collaborators. Nearly every sample came with metadata listing a de-identified subject ID, COVID-19 status, age in years and sex. Where available, HLA class I and class II types were taken from metadata supplied by the sample provider and were not determined by assay-based typing.

Whole blood was collected in K2EDTA tubes by collaborating institutions according to the institutions' own protocols. Collaborator samples were shipped for TCRbeta analysis as frozen whole blood, isolated PBMCs, or DNA extracted from either sample type. Turning to this clone: What antigen it recognizes has not been identified. Per-base quality was not reported, and no clone a single base away is much larger than it.

TCRbeta CDR3 regions were amplified from genomic DNA using the immunoSEQ Assay, a bias-controlled multiplex PCR. From the authors' description of their analysis: The number of nucleated cells in each sample was estimated by amplification of reference gene primers within the assay. Sequence reads were collapsed and filtered to measure the absolute abundance of every unique TCRbeta CDR3 rearrangement. For each sample, productive Simpson clonality was calculated as the square root of Simpson's diversity index across productive rearrangements. What TCRdb holds here is the immuneACCESS table cut down to in-frame rearrangements. Part of the clones is not present; checked against another copy, under half of the missing clones reflect an unresolved V gene, and the others are unexplained. D and trimming were read from the DNA, whereas the V and J calls and clone size are those reported in that table. The sample includes under 130,000 clones, with 65% to 90% observed a single time. The top ten clonotypes cover roughly 4% of the sample.

Trimming removed 0 bases from V and 1 base from J; the gene matches leave 2 bases unexplained. From a lookup of the germline V gene, CDR1 and CDR2 are MNHEY and SVGAGI. Inclusive of the bounding cysteine and phenylalanine, the CDR3 is 15 residues long. The CDR3 DNA has 45 bases and is translated from base 1. On the study overall, not on this receptor specifically: The quantity of clinical and demographic metadata differed by source and by participant and was supplied without curation.

What was sequenced was peripheral blood. This clonotype originated in a man aged 45-65 years with acute or convalescent COVID-19. The chain employs TRBV6-5 and TRBJ1-1; 7 central bases correspond to TRBD1. The nucleotide sequence is TGTGCCAGCAGTTACTCGGACAGGCCGAACACTGAAGCTTTCTTT. This codes for CASSYSDRPNTEAFF.